The subject of this entry is one TCR beta chain. These data originate in a study of blood T cell repertoires in COVID-19. The CDR3 length is 16 residues. Germline lookup yields CDR1 MNHEY and CDR2 SMNVEV (reference sequence). The V and J ends lost 3 bases and 0 bases respectively, with 13 bases between them. Clones were sequenced by immunoSEQ multiplex PCR, and TCRdb holds only the in-frame ones, with some missing. There are 85,000 or so clones in the sample; 90% to 95% occur only once, and roughly 4% lies in the top ten. The sample comprised peripheral blood. This rearrangement joins TRBV27 to TRBJ2-3; no clear D. The receptor's source is a human donor with active COVID-19. The donor label of this sample is uncertain. DNA of the CDR3: TGTGCCAGCAGTTTTTCCCCCCATACTAGCACAGATACGCAGTATTTT. This sequence encodes CASSFSPHTSTDTQYF.